These 30 T cell receptor beta chains were sequenced from one sample in a study of blood T cell repertoires in COVID-19. Data came from immunoSEQ multiplex PCR; TCRdb stores just in-frame clones and leaves some out. The data show about 110,000 clones, about two thirds seen once. The sequencing sample was made of peripheral blood. All receptors derive from a human donor with acute or convalescent COVID-19. The donor label of this sample is uncertain.

J is TRBJ1-2 and V is TRBV2; D possibly corresponds to TRBD1 (5 bases). The CDR3 is made up of 14 amino acids. V was pared by 5 bases and J by 2 bases, with 12 bases between. Germline CDR1 reads SNHLY; CDR2 reads FYNNEI. The CDR3 region has the DNA TGTGCCAGCAGTTGGACACTACGGAACTATGGCTACACCTTC. Encoded protein: CASSWTLRNYGYTF.

V is TRBV29-1 and J is TRBJ2-1; D might be TRBD1 (6 bases). The CDR3 length is 13 residues. Germline V gene lookup returns CDR1 SQVTM and CDR2 ANQGSEA. The V end lost 7 bases, the J end lost 4 bases, and 14 bases lay between the germline ends. CDR3: CSGEKGGYNEQFF. CDR3 DNA: TGCAGCGGGGAAAAAGGGGGATACAATGAGCAGTTCTTC.

The chain combines TRBV11-2 with TRBJ1-1; 7 nucleotides match TRBD1. V was pared by 6 bases and J by 2 bases, with 15 bases of the junction left unmatched. The CDR3 runs 17 residues. The germline gives CDR1 SGHAT, CDR2 FQNNGV. Written as DNA, the CDR3 is TGTGCCAGCAGGCCACGGCCCGGGACAGAAAGTAACACTGAAGCTTTCTTT. This sequence encodes CASRPRPGTESNTEAFF.

The rearrangement joins TRBV5-1 to TRBJ1-5; a possible D gene is TRBD1 (5 bases). Germline CDR1 SGHRS, CDR2 YFSETQ. The germline V and J ends were trimmed by 2 bases and 6 bases, with 9 bases remaining between them. The length of the CDR3 is 13 residues. The CDR3 here is CASSFQGGQPQHF. The CDR3, as DNA: TGCGCCAGCAGCTTCCAGGGTGGTCAGCCCCAGCATTTT.

The chain couples TRBV2 to TRBJ2-3; 7 bases match TRBD1. J was trimmed by 0 bases and V by 6 bases; bases with no gene match: 9. Germline V CDR1 and CDR2: SNHLY, FYNNEI. This CDR3 region has 16 residues. This CDR3 reads CASRDRLDSSTDTQYF. DNA of the CDR3: TGTGCCAGCAGGGACAGGCTTGATTCTAGCACAGATACGCAGTATTTT.

V and J are TRBV15 and TRBJ1-3; D gene unclear. CDR1 is LNHNV and CDR2 is YYDKDF in the germline V gene (reference sequence). CDR3 length equals 16 residues. Trimming cost V 2 bases and J 0 bases, with 11 bases left between them. CDR3 nucleotides: TGTGCCACCAGCAGATATTCCACTGGCTCTGGAAACACCATATATTTT. As protein: CATSRYSTGSGNTIYF.

This chain joins TRBV3-1 (or the pseudogene TRBV3-2) and TRBJ1-4; D is unresolved. The germline gives CDR1 LGHDT, CDR2 YNNKEL (reference sequence). The CDR3 runs 13 residues. Trimming left V 4 bases short and J 5 bases short, with 8 bases between. CDR3 DNA: TGTGCCAGCAGCCCGAGGATGAATGAAAAACTGTTTTTT. Translation gives CASSPRMNEKLFF.

This clone was seen at least ten times. The genes are TRBV27 and TRBJ2-2, with D hard to call. V was trimmed by 4 bases and J by 0 bases, leaving 3 bases between them. Germline V lookup: CDR1 MNHEY, CDR2 SMNVEV (reference sequence). There are 13 residues in the CDR3. The CDR3 sequence is CASSSANTGELFF. As DNA, the CDR3 is TGTGCCAGCAGTTCCGCGAACACCGGGGAGCTGTTTTTT.

This clone showed up just a few times. This chain uses TRBV2 with TRBJ2-7, with a tentative D call TRBD2 (6 bases). Deletions cut 2 bases from V and 6 bases from J, with 8 bases between. This CDR3 is 12 amino acids long. CDR1 is SNHLY and CDR2 is FYNNEI in the germline V gene. The CDR3 region is CASSERRGEQYF. In DNA form, the CDR3 reads TGTGCCAGCAGTGAAAGGAGGGGCGAGCAGTACTTC.

Comment on this clone: A single base separates this from a much larger clone, so it may be a read error. This sequence joins TRBV28 and TRBJ1-4; 7 bases are shared with TRBD1. V lost 5 bases to trimming and J lost 3 bases; unmatched junction nucleotides: 3. This CDR3 is 14 amino acids long. Per the germline V gene, CDR1 is MDHEN and CDR2 is SYDVKM. Written as DNA, the CDR3 is TGTGCCAGCAGTGCGACAGGGCCTAATGAAAAACTGTTTTTT. It translates to CASSATGPNEKLFF.

J is TRBJ2-3 and V is TRBV5-8, with 13 nucleotides matching TRBD2. The CDR3 is 16 amino acids. Germline CDR1 SGHTS, CDR2 YDEGEE. V shed 4 bases and J 3 bases; nucleotides not matched to a gene: 5. In DNA form, the CDR3 reads TGTGCCAGCAGCGCGGGACTAGCGGGGTCTACAGATACGCAGTATTTT. It codes for CASSAGLAGSTDTQYF. Using reference TRBV5-8 and TRBJ2-3 for the parts outside the CDR3, the full variable domain is EAGVTQSPTHLIKTRGQQATLRCSPISGHTSVYWYQQALGLGLQFLLWYDEGEERNRGNFPPRFSGRQFPNYSSELNVNALELEDSALYLCASSAGLAGSTDTQYFGPGTRLTVL.

There are a few counts of this clone. The chain uses TRBV5-4 and TRBJ2-5; 7 bases match TRBD1. Germline CDR1 reads SGHNT; CDR2 reads YYREEE (reference sequence). J gave up 0 bases and V 6 bases, and 5 bases lay outside the gene matches. The CDR3 is 14 amino acids. CDR3 residues: CASTRQGDQETQYF. The DNA of the CDR3 is TGTGCCAGCACCAGACAGGGAGACCAAGAGACCCAGTACTTC.

The chain links TRBV7-9 to TRBJ2-2; D gene uncertain. Per germline, CDR1 SEHNR and CDR2 FQNEAQ (reference sequence). V lost 5 bases and J lost 1, with 14 bases in between. The CDR3 covers 16 residues. This CDR3 reads CASSTPEQLNTGELFF. The CDR3 DNA follows: TGTGCCAGCAGCACCCCGGAACAGCTGAACACCGGGGAGCTGTTTTTT.

The rearrangement uses TRBV29-1 and TRBJ2-7; D perhaps matches TRBD1 (6 bases). V was pared by 5 bases and J by 5 bases, with 16 bases between. This CDR3 spans 13 amino acids. Germline V gene lookup returns CDR1 SQVTM and CDR2 ANQGSEA. In nucleotides, the CDR3 is TGCAGCGTTAAAAGGGGGAATAAGGACGAGCAGTACTTC. Its protein product is CSVKRGNKDEQYF.

This chain uses TRBV6-8 with TRBJ2-7; tentatively, D is TRBD2 (6 bases). The germline CDR1 and CDR2 sequences are MNHGY and SAAAGT. V lost 8 bases and J 9 bases, leaving 17 bases between the germline ends. The CDR3 totals 12 residues. The CDR3 nucleotides are TGTGCCAGCGGGGGGACTTTCTTGCGGCAGTACGTC. Translation: CASGGTFLRQYV.

The gene calls are TRBV12-5 and TRBJ1-6; D is ambiguous. Trimming shortened V by 7 bases and J by 8 bases, and 12 bases separated the two germline ends. CDR3 length: 13 amino acids. CDR1 and CDR2 from the germline V gene are LGHNT and FRNRAP. The CDR3 DNA follows: TGTGCTAGTGCCCTAAAGAGGGATTCACCCCTCCACTTT. It yields the protein CASALKRDSPLHF.

The chain employs TRBV11-2 and TRBJ1-2, with 7 bases that match TRBD1. The CDR3 is made up of 14 amino acids. Germline V gene lookup returns CDR1 SGHAT and CDR2 FQNNGV. Trimming at V came to 5 bases and at J to 4 bases, leaving 7 bases not matched to a gene. Here the CDR3 DNA reads TGTGCCAGCAGCGCTCTGACAGGGCCCTATGGCTACACCTTC. Protein: CASSALTGPYGYTF. The whole variable domain, filled in from reference TRBV11-2 and TRBJ1-2, reads EAGVAQSPRYKIIEKRQSVAFWCNPISGHATLYWYQQILGQGPKLLIQFQNNGVVDDSQLPKDRFSAERLKGVDSTLKIQPAKLEDSAVYLCASSALTGPYGYTFGSGTRLTVV.

The J gene is TRBJ2-5, the V gene TRBV19; possibly TRBD2 for D (5 bases). CDR1 and CDR2 (germline): LNHDA, SQIVND (reference sequence). This CDR3 is built from 16 residues. V was cut by 3 bases and J by 7 bases, with 21 bases left in between. In DNA form, the CDR3 reads TGTGCCAGTAGTATTCAATTGCGTCTCCCACGGGGGACCCAGTACTTC. It encodes CASSIQLRLPRGTQYF.

V and J are TRBV5-1 and TRBJ2-1; TRBD2 agrees at 9 bases. Germline V gene sequence: CDR1 SGHRS, CDR2 YFSETQ. The CDR3 is 16 residues long. V was pared by 0 bases and J by 8 bases, with 9 bases of the junction left unmatched. The CDR3 DNA reads as TGCGCCAGCAGCTTGGGCGGGGGGGCCTTCGGGGATGAGCAGTTCTTC. Translation gives CASSLGGGAFGDEQFF. Full variable domain (missing parts from reference TRBV5-1 and TRBJ2-1): KAGVTQTPRYLIKTRGQQVTLSCSPISGHRSVSWYQQTPGQGLQFLFEYFSETQRNKGNFPGRFSGRQFSNSRSEMNVSTLELGDSALYLCASSLGGGAFGDEQFFGPGTRLTVL.

The chain is built from TRBV24-1 and TRBJ2-1, with 9 bases lining up with TRBD1. The germline V gene encodes CDR1 KGHDR and CDR2 SFDVKD. The V and J ends lost 3 bases and 6 bases, in that order; junction bases with no gene match: 14. The CDR3 loop spans 18 amino acids. CDR3 sequence: CATSDSPGQGWSGNEQFF. CDR3 coding DNA: TGTGCCACCAGTGATAGCCCGGGACAGGGCTGGTCGGGCAATGAGCAGTTCTTC.

The chain is built from TRBV4-2 and TRBJ1-5; D remains unclear. V dropped 0 bases and J dropped 7 bases, with 13 bases sitting between them. Germline-derived CDR1 and CDR2 are LGHNA and YNFKEQ. The CDR3 spans 15 residues. CDR3 DNA: TGTGCCAGCAGCCAAGAGAGGGAGTCGGGGCAGCCCCAGCATTTT. This translates into CASSQERESGQPQHF.

The V call is TRBV27, the J call TRBJ1-2; tentatively, D is TRBD1 (6 bases). Germline CDR1 is MNHEY and CDR2 is SMNVEV (reference sequence). The CDR3 sequence is 12 residues long. Deletions cut 7 bases from V and 10 bases from J, with 16 bases between. The CDR3 here is CASNSRGGAYTF. The CDR3 bases are TGTGCCAGCAACTCGCGGGGGGGCGCCTACACCTTC.

This clone was found a few times. The chain joins TRBV30 to TRBJ1-3; D is unclear. Per the germline V gene, CDR1 is GTSNPN and CDR2 is SVGIG (reference sequence). CDR3 size: 14 residues. The V end was cut by 5 bases, the J end by 0 bases, with 11 bases between. In DNA form, the CDR3 reads TGTGCCTGGGCTGGGCCCGACTCTGGAAACACCATATATTTT. This codes for CAWAGPDSGNTIYF.

In this sample, this clone turned up many times. The genes are TRBV28 and TRBJ2-5, with TRBD1 matching over 7 bases. With 2 bases clipped from V and 3 bases from J, the junction kept 6 bases outside the gene matches. The germline V gene encodes CDR1 MDHEN and CDR2 SYDVKM. The CDR3 loop spans 15 amino acids. The CDR3 region has the DNA TGTGCCAGCAGTTTAAGGACAGGCCGCGAAGAGACCCAGTACTTC. This gives the protein CASSLRTGREETQYF.

V gene TRBV7-9 combines with J gene TRBJ1-4; D remains unclear. CDR3 size: 14 residues. V lost 4 bases and J 7 bases, leaving 13 bases between the germline ends. Germline V gene sequence: CDR1 SEHNR, CDR2 FQNEAQ (reference sequence). The CDR3 nucleotides are TGTGCCAGCAGCTCGCAGGCCGGATTTGAAAAACTGTTTTTT. This codes for CASSSQAGFEKLFF.

This clone was recorded a few times. The chain recombines TRBV5-6 with TRBJ2-7; no reliable D call. The V end lost 7 bases, the J end lost 1 base, and 15 bases lay between the germline ends. Germline V gene data show CDR1 as SGHDT and CDR2 as YYEEEE. The CDR3 consists of 14 residues. CDR3 sequence reads: CASYNPSISYEQYF. CDR3 DNA sequence: TGTGCCAGCTACAACCCTTCGATTTCCTACGAGCAGTACTTC.

The V call is TRBV10-2, the J call TRBJ1-2; 8 positions agree with TRBD1. Unmatched junction bases numbered 7, after V lost 0 bases and J lost 7 bases. The CDR3 extends over 15 amino acids. The V gene's germline CDR1 is WSHSY and CDR2 SAAADI. CDR3 sequence: CASSESGRGRGGYTF. The CDR3 DNA reads as TGCGCCAGCAGTGAGTCAGGCAGGGGGCGAGGTGGCTACACCTTC.

The chain is built from TRBV6-5 and TRBJ1-1, with unresolved D. V gave up 7 bases and J gave up 5 bases, with 11 bases separating them. Germline CDR1 is MNHEY and CDR2 is SVGAGI. The CDR3 extends over 12 amino acids. CDR3 amino acids: CASMSWETEAFF. The CDR3 coding sequence is TGTGCCAGCATGAGTTGGGAGACTGAAGCTTTCTTT.

This clone has only one observation. The rearrangement joins TRBV5-1 to TRBJ2-5; tentative D call: TRBD2 (5 bases). CDR3 size: 15 residues. Trimming took 0 bases from V and 5 from J, leaving 14 bases between them. Germline V gene data show CDR1 as SGHRS and CDR2 as YFSETQ. CDR3 sequence reads: CASSLGASEAETQYF. The CDR3 region has the DNA TGCGCCAGCAGCTTGGGAGCGTCGGAGGCGGAGACCCAGTACTTC.

The chain couples TRBV11-2 to TRBJ1-2; D not resolved. Trimming took off 2 bases at V and 5 bases at J, with 6 bases between the two ends. Germline CDR1 SGHAT, CDR2 FQNNGV. CDR3 length: 12 residues. This CDR3 reads CASSLTTYGYTF. As DNA, the CDR3 is TGTGCCAGCAGCTTAACGACATATGGCTACACCTTC.